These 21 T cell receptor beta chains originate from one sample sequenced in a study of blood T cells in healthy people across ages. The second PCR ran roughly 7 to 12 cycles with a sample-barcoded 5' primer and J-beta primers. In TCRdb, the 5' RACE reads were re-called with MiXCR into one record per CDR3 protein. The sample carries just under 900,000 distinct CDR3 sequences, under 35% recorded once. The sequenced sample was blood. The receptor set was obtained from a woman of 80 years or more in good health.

The CDR3 DNA reads TGCAGTGCTAAGCTGAACAGGGCCAATCAGCCCCAGCATTTT. As protein: CSAKLNRANQPQHF. The chain combines TRBV20-1 with TRBJ1-5; tentative D call: TRBD1 (6 bases). The CDR3 runs 14 residues. V was cut by 4 bases and J by 3 bases, with 13 bases left in between. CDR1 and CDR2 (germline): DFQATT, SNEGSKA (reference sequence).

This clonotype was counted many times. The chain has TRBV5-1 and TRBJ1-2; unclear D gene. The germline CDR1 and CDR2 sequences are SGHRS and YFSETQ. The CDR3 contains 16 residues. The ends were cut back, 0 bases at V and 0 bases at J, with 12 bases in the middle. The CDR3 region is CASSLVPTNSNYGYTF. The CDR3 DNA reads TGCGCCAGCAGCTTGGTTCCAACTAACTCTAACTATGGCTACACCTTC.

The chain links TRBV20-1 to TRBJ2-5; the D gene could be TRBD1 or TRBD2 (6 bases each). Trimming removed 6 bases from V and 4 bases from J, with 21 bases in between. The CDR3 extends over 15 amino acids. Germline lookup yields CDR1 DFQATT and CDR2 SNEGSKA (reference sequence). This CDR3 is CSAHPLRGRGETQYF. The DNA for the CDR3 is TGCAGTGCCCACCCCCTACGGGGGCGGGGAGAGACCCAGTACTTC.

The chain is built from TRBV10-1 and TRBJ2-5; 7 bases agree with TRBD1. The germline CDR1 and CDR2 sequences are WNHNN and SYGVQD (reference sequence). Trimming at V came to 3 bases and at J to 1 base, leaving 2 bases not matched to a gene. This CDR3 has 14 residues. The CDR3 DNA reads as TGCGCCAGCAGTGAAGGGGACAGCCAAGAGACCCAGTACTTC. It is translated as CASSEGDSQETQYF.

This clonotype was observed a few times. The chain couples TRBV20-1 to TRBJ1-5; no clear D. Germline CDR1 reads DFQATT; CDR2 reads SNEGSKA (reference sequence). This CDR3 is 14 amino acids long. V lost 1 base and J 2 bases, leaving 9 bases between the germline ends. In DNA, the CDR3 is TGCAGTGCTAGAGTTGAGACCCGCAATCAGCCCCAGCATTTT. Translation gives CSARVETRNQPQHF.

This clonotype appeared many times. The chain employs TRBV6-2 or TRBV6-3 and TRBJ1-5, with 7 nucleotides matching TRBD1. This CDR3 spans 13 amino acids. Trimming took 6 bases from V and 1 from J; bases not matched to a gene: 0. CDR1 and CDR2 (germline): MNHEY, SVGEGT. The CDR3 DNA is TGTGCCAGCAGGGGACAGAGCAATCAGCCCCAGCATTTT. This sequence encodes CASRGQSNQPQHF.

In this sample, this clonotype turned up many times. CDR3 coding DNA: TGTGCCAGCAGCTCTCCGGGACAGCCCAACGAGCAGTACTTC. Translated: CASSSPGQPNEQYF. The chain is built from TRBV7-2 and TRBJ2-7, with 7 bases fitting TRBD1. Unmatched junction bases numbered 8, after V lost 4 bases and J lost 5 bases. The germline gives CDR1 SGHTA, CDR2 FQGNSA. CDR3 size: 14 residues.

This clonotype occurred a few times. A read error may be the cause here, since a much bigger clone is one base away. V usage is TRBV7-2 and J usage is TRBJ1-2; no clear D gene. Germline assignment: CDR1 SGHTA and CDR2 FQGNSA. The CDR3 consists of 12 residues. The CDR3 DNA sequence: TGTGCCGTCCGAGGAAGAGGCTATGGCCACACCTTC. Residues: CAVRGRGYGHTF. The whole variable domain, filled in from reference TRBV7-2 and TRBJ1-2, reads GAGVSQSPSNKVTEKGKDVELRCDPISGHTALYWYRQSLGQGLEFLIYFQGNSAPDKSGLPSDRFSAERTGGSVSTLTIQRTQQEDSAVYLCAVRGRGYGHTFGSGTRLTVV.

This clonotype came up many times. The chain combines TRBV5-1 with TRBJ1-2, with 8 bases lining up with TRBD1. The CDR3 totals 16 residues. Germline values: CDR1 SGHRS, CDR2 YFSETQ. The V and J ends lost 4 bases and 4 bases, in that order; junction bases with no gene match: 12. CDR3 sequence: CASSPYPTQGAYGYTF. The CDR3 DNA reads TGCGCCAGCAGCCCCTACCCCACCCAGGGGGCCTATGGCTACACCTTC. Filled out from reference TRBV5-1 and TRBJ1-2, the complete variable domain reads KAGVTQTPRYLIKTRGQQVTLSCSPISGHRSVSWYQQTPGQGLQFLFEYFSETQRNKGNFPGRFSGRQFSNSRSEMNVSTLELGDSALYLCASSPYPTQGAYGYTFGSGTRLTVV.

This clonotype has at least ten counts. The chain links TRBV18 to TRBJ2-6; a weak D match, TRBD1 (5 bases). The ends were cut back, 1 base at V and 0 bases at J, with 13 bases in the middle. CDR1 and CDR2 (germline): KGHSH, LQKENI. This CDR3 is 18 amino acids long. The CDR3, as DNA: TGTGCCAGCTCACCACGTACAGGTGCCCTCTCTGGGGCCAACGTCCTGACTTTC. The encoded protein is CASSPRTGALSGANVLTF.

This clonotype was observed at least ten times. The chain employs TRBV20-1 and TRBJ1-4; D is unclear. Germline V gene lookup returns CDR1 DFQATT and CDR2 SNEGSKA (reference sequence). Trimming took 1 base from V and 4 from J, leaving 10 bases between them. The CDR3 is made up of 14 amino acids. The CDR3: CSARGAGNNEKLFF. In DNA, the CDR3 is TGCAGTGCTAGAGGTGCGGGAAATAATGAAAAACTGTTTTTT.

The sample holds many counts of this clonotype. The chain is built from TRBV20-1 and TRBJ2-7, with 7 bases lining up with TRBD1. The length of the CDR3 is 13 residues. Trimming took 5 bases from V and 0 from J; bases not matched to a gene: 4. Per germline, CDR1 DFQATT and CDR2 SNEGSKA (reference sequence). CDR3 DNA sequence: TGCAGTGCTGCTGACAGGGCCTCCTACGAGCAGTACTTC. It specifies CSAADRASYEQYF.

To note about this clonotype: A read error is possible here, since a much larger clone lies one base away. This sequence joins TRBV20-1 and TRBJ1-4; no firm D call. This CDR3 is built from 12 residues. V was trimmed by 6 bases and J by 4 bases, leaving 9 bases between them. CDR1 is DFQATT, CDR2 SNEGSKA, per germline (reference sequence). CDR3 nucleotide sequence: TGCAGTGCGCAAGATCTTAATGAAAAACTGTTTTTT. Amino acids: CSAQDLNEKLFF.

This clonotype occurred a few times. The CDR3: CASSLVPADRPYGYTF. Here the CDR3 DNA reads TGTGCCAGCAGCTTAGTGCCAGCTGACCGACCTTATGGCTACACCTTC. The chain is built from TRBV7-9 and TRBJ1-2; D unresolved. Germline-derived CDR1 and CDR2 are SEHNR and FQNEAQ (reference sequence). V was trimmed by 1 base and J by 5 bases, leaving 17 bases between them. CDR3 length: 16 residues. Variable domain in full (rest from reference TRBV7-9 and TRBJ1-2): DTGVSQNPRHKITKRGQNVTFRCDPISEHNRLYWYRQTLGQGPEFLTYFQNEAQLEKSRLLSDRFSAERPKGSFSTLEIQRTEQGDSAMYLCASSLVPADRPYGYTFGSGTRLTVV.

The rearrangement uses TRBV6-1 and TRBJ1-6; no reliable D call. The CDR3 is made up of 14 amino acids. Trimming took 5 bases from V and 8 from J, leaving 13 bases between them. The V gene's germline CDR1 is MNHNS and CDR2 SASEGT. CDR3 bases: TGTGCCAGCAGTACAAGCCGGGCCGATTCACCCCTCCACTTT. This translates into CASSTSRADSPLHF.

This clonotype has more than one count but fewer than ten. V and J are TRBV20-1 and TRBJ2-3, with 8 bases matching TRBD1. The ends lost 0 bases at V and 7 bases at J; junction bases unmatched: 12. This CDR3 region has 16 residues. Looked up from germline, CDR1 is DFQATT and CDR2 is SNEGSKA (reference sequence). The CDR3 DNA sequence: TGCAGTGCTAGAGATTCAGGCAGGGGGCTGTTGAATACGCAGTATTTT. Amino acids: CSARDSGRGLLNTQYF.

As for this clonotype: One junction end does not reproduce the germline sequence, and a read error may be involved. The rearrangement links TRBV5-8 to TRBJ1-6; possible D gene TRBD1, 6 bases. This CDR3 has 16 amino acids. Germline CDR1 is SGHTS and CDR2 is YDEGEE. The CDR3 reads CASSWDKSSYNSPPHF. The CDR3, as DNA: TGTGCCAGCAGCTGGGACAAAAGCTCCTATAATTCACCCCCCCACTTT.

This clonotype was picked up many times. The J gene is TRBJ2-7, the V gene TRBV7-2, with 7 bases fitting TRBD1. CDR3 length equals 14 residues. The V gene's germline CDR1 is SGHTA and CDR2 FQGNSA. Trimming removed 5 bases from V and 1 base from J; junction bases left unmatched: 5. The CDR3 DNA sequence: TGTGCCAGCAGCCGCCGGGGACAGTCCTACGAGCAGTACTTC. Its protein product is CASSRRGQSYEQYF.

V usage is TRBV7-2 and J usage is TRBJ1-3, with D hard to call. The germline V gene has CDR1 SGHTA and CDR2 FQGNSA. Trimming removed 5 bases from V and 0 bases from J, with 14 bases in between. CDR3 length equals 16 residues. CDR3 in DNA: TGTGCCAGCAGCCTCAGAGGAATCCGCTCTGGAAACACCATATATTTT. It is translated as CASSLRGIRSGNTIYF.

The CDR3 DNA is TGTGCCAGCAGCGAATCCGGGACTTTCACAGATACGCAGTATTTT. Amino acid sequence: CASSESGTFTDTQYF. The chain is built from TRBV9 and TRBJ2-3; D is possibly TRBD2 (6 bases). Looked up from germline, CDR1 is SGDLS and CDR2 is YYNGEE. V was cut by 3 bases and J by 2 bases, with 13 bases left in between. There are 15 residues in the CDR3. The entire variable domain, with the rest obtained from reference TRBV9 and TRBJ2-3, is as follows: DSGVTQTPKHLITATGQRVTLRCSPRSGDLSVYWYQQSLDQGLQFLIQYYNGEERAKGNILERFSAQQFPDLHSELNLSSLELGDSALYFCASSESGTFTDTQYFGPGTRLTVL.

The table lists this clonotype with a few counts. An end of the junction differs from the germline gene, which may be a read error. Here the CDR3 DNA reads TGTGCCGGCAGCTTCCGGCTGGCGAATTCACCCCTCCACTTT. Encoded protein: CAGSFRLANSPLHF. This chain links TRBV11-2 with TRBJ1-6; D is undetermined. Germline CDR1 is SGHAT and CDR2 is FQNNGV. The CDR3 extends over 14 amino acids.